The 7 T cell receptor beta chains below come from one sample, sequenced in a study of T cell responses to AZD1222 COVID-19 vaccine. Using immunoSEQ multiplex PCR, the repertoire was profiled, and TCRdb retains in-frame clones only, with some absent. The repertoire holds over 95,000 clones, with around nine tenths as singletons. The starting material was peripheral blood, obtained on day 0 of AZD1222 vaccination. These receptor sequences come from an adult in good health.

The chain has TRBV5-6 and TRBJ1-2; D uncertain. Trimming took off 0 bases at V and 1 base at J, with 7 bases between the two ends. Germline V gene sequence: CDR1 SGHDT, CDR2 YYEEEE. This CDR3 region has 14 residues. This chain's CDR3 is CASSLGASNYGYTF. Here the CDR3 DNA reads TGTGCCAGCAGCTTGGGCGCCAGTAACTATGGCTACACCTTC.

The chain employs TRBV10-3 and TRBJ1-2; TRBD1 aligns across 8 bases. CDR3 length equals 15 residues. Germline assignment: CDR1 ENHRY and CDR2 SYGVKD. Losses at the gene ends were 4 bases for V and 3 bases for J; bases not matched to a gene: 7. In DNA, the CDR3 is TGTGCCATCAGTGGCCGACAGGGGCACGACTATGGCTACACCTTC. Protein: CAISGRQGHDYGYTF.

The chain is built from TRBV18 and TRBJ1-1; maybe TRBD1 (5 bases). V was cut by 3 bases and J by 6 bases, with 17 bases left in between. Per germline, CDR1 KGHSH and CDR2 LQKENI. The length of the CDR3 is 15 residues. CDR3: CASSPVRVRDAEAFF. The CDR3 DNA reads TGTGCCAGCTCACCTGTTAGGGTTAGGGACGCTGAAGCTTTCTTT. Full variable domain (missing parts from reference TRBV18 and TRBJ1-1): NAGVMQNPRHLVRRRGQEARLRCSPMKGHSHVYWYRQLPEEGLKFMVYLQKENIIDESGMPKERFSAEFPKEGPSILRIQQVVRGDSAAYFCASSPVRVRDAEAFFGQGTRLTVV.

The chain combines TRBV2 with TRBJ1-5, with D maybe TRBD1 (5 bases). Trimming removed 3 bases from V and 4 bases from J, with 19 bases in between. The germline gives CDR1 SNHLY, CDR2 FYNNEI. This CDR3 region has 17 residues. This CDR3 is CASSDWPLNGGNQPQHF. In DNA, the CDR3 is TGTGCCAGCAGTGATTGGCCCCTGAACGGGGGGAATCAGCCCCAGCATTTT.

The CDR3 spells CASSLWGGAYEQYF. CDR3 sequence (DNA): TGTGCCAGCAGCTTATGGGGGGGCGCCTACGAGCAGTACTTC. This chain uses TRBV7-3 with TRBJ2-7, with a weak D call TRBD2 (7 bases). The V end was cut by 2 bases, the J end by 2 bases, with 10 bases between. The CDR3 length is 14 residues. CDR1 SGHTA and CDR2 FQGTGA come from the germline V gene.

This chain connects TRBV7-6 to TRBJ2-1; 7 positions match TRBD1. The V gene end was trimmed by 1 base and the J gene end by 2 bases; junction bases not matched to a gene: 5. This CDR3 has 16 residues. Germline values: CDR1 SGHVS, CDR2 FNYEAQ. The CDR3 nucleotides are TGTGCCAGCAGCTTAGGGGGACAGAAGACCTACAATGAGCAGTTCTTC. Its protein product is CASSLGGQKTYNEQFF. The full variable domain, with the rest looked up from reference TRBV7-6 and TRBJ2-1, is GAGVSQSPRYKVTKRGQDVALRCDPISGHVSLYWYRQALGQGPEFLTYFNYEAQQDKSGLPNDRFSAERPEGSISTLTIQRTEQRDSAMYRCASSLGGQKTYNEQFFGPGTRLTVL.

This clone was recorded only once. This chain's CDR3 is CAISGTGYGYTF. The DNA of the CDR3 is TGTGCCATCAGCGGGACAGGGTATGGCTACACCTTC. The rearrangement joins TRBV10-3 to TRBJ1-2, with 9 bases identical to TRBD1. The trim removed 6 bases at V and 5 bases at J, leaving 1 base unmatched. This CDR3 spans 12 amino acids. Germline CDR1 is ENHRY and CDR2 is SYGVKD.